The 31 T cell receptor beta chains listed next were all sequenced from one sample in a study of T cell responses to AZD1222 COVID-19 vaccine. Assay: immunoSEQ multiplex PCR; the TCRdb copy retains only in-frame clones and omits some. In the table there are more than 95,000 clones, roughly 84% of which are singletons. Specimen: peripheral blood, collected 28 days after the second AZD1222 dose. These receptor sequences come from an adult who received the AZD1222 COVID-19 vaccine.

This clone was detected ten times or more. This sequence joins TRBV29-1 and TRBJ1-1, with D unclear. The CDR3 runs 11 residues. Trimming removed 0 bases at V and 8 bases at J, with 7 bases between. Germline CDR1 and CDR2: SQVTM and ANQGSEA. CDR3 loop: CSVEDRREAFF. The CDR3 nucleotides read TGCAGCGTTGAAGATCGGAGGGAAGCTTTCTTT.

The V gene is TRBV7-2, the J gene TRBJ2-7, with 10 bases aligning to TRBD2. The CDR3 has 14 amino acids. Germline V gene lookup returns CDR1 SGHTA and CDR2 FQGNSA. V was pared by 6 bases and J by 5 bases, with 7 bases of the junction left unmatched. The CDR3 nucleotides are TGTGCCAGCAGTTCTAGCGGGAGTATTCACGAGCAGTACTTC. It specifies CASSSSGSIHEQYF.

The rearrangement uses TRBV7-9 and TRBJ1-4; no definite D call. The germline gives CDR1 SEHNR, CDR2 FQNEAQ (reference sequence). The CDR3 consists of 13 residues. V lost 1 base, J lost 6 bases, and 6 bases lay in between. This chain's CDR3 is CASSLESYEKLFF. The CDR3 region has the DNA TGTGCCAGCAGCTTAGAAAGTTATGAAAAACTGTTTTTT.

As regards this clone: Sequence at one end of the junction differs from germline and may be a read error. This chain connects TRBV18 to TRBJ2-7; D ambiguous. The length of the CDR3 is 14 residues. Germline CDR1 reads KGHSH; CDR2 reads LQKENI. This chain's CDR3 is CASSETLGSSEQYF. In DNA, the CDR3 is TGTGCCAGCTCGGAAACGTTAGGTTCCTCCGAGCAGTACTTC.

This chain joins TRBV4-3 and TRBJ1-2; D is possibly TRBD1 (6 bases). The germline gives CDR1 LGHNA, CDR2 YSLEER. This CDR3 is 17 amino acids long. Between the trimmed V and J ends, which lost 0 bases and 7 bases, there was a span of 21 bases. This CDR3 is CASSQDLPQGRRFGYTF. The DNA for the CDR3 is TGCGCCAGCAGCCAAGATCTACCCCAGGGGCGTCGTTTTGGCTACACCTTC.

The chain couples TRBV29-1 to TRBJ1-5; D is perhaps TRBD1 (6 bases). From germline, CDR1 is SQVTM and CDR2 ANQGSEA. The V gene lost 6 bases and the J gene lost 7 bases, with 16 bases spanning the gap. CDR3 length equals 13 residues. Written as DNA, the CDR3 is TGCAGCGTCATCGACAGGATCGGGCAGCCCCAGCATTTT. It yields the protein CSVIDRIGQPQHF.

J is TRBJ1-5 and V is TRBV4-3, with a possible D match to TRBD1 (5 bases). V was shortened by 1 base and J by 4 bases, with 11 bases between the two germline ends. The CDR3 extends over 15 amino acids. Germline loops: CDR1 LGHNA, CDR2 YSLEER. The CDR3 DNA reads TGCGCCAGCAGCCAAGCTCTAGGGGTAAATCAGCCCCAGCATTTT. Amino acid sequence: CASSQALGVNQPQHF.

The chain carries TRBV7-2 and TRBJ1-1, with 9 bases fitting TRBD1. Trimming cost V 3 bases and J 1 base; bases outside gene matches: 3. The germline V gene encodes CDR1 SGHTA and CDR2 FQGNSA. The CDR3 covers 15 residues. The CDR3 protein is CASSFGTGRNTEAFF. The CDR3, as DNA: TGTGCCAGCAGCTTCGGGACAGGGAGGAACACTGAAGCTTTCTTT.

The rearrangement joins TRBV27 to TRBJ2-3; D gene unclear. The germline V gene encodes CDR1 MNHEY and CDR2 SMNVEV (reference sequence). This CDR3 has 14 amino acids. The V end lost 1 base, the J end lost 0 bases, and 5 bases lay between the germline ends. This chain's CDR3 is CASSLWGSTDTQYF. CDR3 bases: TGTGCCAGCAGTTTATGGGGAAGCACAGATACGCAGTATTTT.

This rearrangement joins TRBV4-1 to TRBJ2-2; 9 bases fit TRBD2. The CDR3 spans 18 residues. Looked up from germline, CDR1 is MGHRA and CDR2 is YSYEKL. The ends lost 5 bases at V and 4 bases at J; junction bases unmatched: 14. The CDR3 here is CASSYEDGIAGATGELFF. In nucleotides, the CDR3 is TGCGCCAGCAGCTACGAGGACGGAATAGCGGGAGCCACCGGGGAGCTGTTTTTT.

This chain uses TRBV28 with TRBJ1-2; D is ambiguous. The V end was cut by 2 bases, the J end by 4 bases, with 11 bases between. The CDR3 loop spans 14 amino acids. The germline gives CDR1 MDHEN, CDR2 SYDVKM. The chain's CDR3 is CASSLRRGVYGYTF. CDR3 nucleotide sequence: TGTGCCAGCAGTTTACGTCGCGGCGTCTATGGCTACACCTTC.

CDR3 loop: CASSLDNKETQYF. The CDR3 DNA is TGTGCCAGCTCACTCGACAACAAAGAGACCCAGTACTTC. The chain employs TRBV18 and TRBJ2-5; D gene unclear. The CDR3 is made up of 13 amino acids. Per the germline V gene, CDR1 is KGHSH and CDR2 is LQKENI. V dropped 4 bases and J dropped 3 bases, with 9 bases sitting between them.

V usage is TRBV11-1 and J usage is TRBJ2-7, with a weak D call TRBD2 (5 bases). CDR1 is SGHAT, CDR2 FQDESV, per germline (reference sequence). Trimming pared 2 bases from V and 2 bases from J, leaving 10 bases between. The CDR3 length is 14 residues. The DNA of the CDR3 is TGTGCCAGCAGCTTACGCGAGGGAACCTACGAGCAGTACTTC. Protein: CASSLREGTYEQYF.

This sequence joins TRBV5-5 and TRBJ2-3, with TRBD2 matching over 13 bases. This CDR3 is 15 amino acids long. With V trimmed by 4 bases and J by 5 bases, 4 bases remained unmatched. Germline CDR1 is SGHKS and CDR2 is YYEKEE (reference sequence). In nucleotides, the CDR3 is TGTGCCAGCAGCGGACTAGCGGGAGTAGGAGATACGCAGTATTTT. It codes for CASSGLAGVGDTQYF.

The rearrangement joins TRBV27 to TRBJ2-2; 11 bases fit TRBD2. Germline lookup yields CDR1 MNHEY and CDR2 SMNVEV (reference sequence). V trimming: 5 bases; J trimming: 0 bases; junction bases outside the gene matches: 20. This CDR3 spans 22 amino acids. For the CDR3, the DNA is TGTGCCAGCAGTCCCACTAGCGGGAGTTTCCCCCTCTCCTCCGCGAACACCGGGGAGCTGTTTTTT. As protein: CASSPTSGSFPLSSANTGELFF.

The chain links TRBV29-1 to TRBJ1-1; D gene unclear. The germline gives CDR1 SQVTM, CDR2 ANQGSEA. With 3 bases removed from V and 5 bases from J, the gap between germline ends came to 13 bases. CDR3 length: 13 residues. As DNA, the CDR3 is TGCAGCGTTGAGGCAGTCACGGTTACTGAAGCTTTCTTT. Translated, it gives CSVEAVTVTEAFF.

The chain carries TRBV2 and TRBJ2-3; 8 bases are shared with TRBD1. The germline V gene has CDR1 SNHLY and CDR2 FYNNEI. The CDR3 totals 12 residues. Trimming removed 5 bases from V and 14 bases from J; junction bases left unmatched: 9. Here the CDR3 reads CASSPTGAIMYF. In DNA form, the CDR3 reads TGTGCCAGCAGTCCGACAGGGGCGATAATGTATTTT.

DNA of the CDR3: TGCGCCAGCAGTGCACAGAGCACCGGGGAGCTGTTTTTT. Its protein product is CASSAQSTGELFF. The chain has TRBV10-1 and TRBJ2-2; D gene uncertain. This CDR3 spans 13 amino acids. V was shortened by 4 bases and J by 4 bases, with 7 bases between the two germline ends. Germline-derived CDR1 and CDR2 are WNHNN and SYGVQD (reference sequence).

This clone appeared a single time. This rearrangement joins TRBV4-3 to TRBJ2-2, with D hard to call. The CDR3 length is 16 residues. Per the germline V gene, CDR1 is LGHNA and CDR2 is YSLEER. V was cut by 0 bases and J by 1 base, with 9 bases left in between. Here the CDR3 DNA reads TGCGCCAGCAGCCAAGAAGGATGGGGGAACACCGGGGAGCTGTTTTTT. Translating gives CASSQEGWGNTGELFF.

This rearrangement joins TRBV29-1 to TRBJ1-1; D is uncertain. The CDR3 runs to 14 residues. Germline lookup yields CDR1 SQVTM and CDR2 ANQGSEA. V lost 3 bases, J lost 6 bases, and 17 bases lay in between. In DNA form, the CDR3 reads TGCAGCGTTGACCTTAGGCAGCGTGACGCTGAAGCTTTCTTT. Amino acid sequence: CSVDLRQRDAEAFF.

The gene calls are TRBV5-1 and TRBJ2-2, with unresolved D. V was clipped by 0 bases and J by 4 bases, with 10 bases between them. The germline CDR1 and CDR2 sequences are SGHRS and YFSETQ. The CDR3 is 15 residues long. CDR3 DNA sequence: TGCGCCAGCAGCTTGGATTGGGTTGGCACCGGGGAGCTGTTTTTT. Translating it yields CASSLDWVGTGELFF.

The gene calls are TRBV28 and TRBJ1-2; 10 bases match TRBD1. The trim removed 4 bases at V and 4 bases at J, leaving 6 bases unmatched. Germline V gene sequence: CDR1 MDHEN, CDR2 SYDVKM. This CDR3 contains 15 residues. This CDR3 reads CASSSSGTGAYGYTF. CDR3 DNA: TGTGCCAGCAGTTCGTCCGGGACAGGGGCCTATGGCTACACCTTC.

The chain couples TRBV15 to TRBJ2-7, with D unresolved. The CDR3 covers 14 residues. Trimming cost V 0 bases and J 0 bases, with 6 bases left between them. CDR1 is LNHNV, CDR2 YYDKDF, per germline (reference sequence). CDR3 loop: CATSRDRYSYEQYF. Written as DNA, the CDR3 is TGTGCCACCAGCAGAGACAGGTACTCCTACGAGCAGTACTTC. Using reference TRBV15 and TRBJ2-7 for the parts outside the CDR3, the full variable domain is DAMVIQNPRYQVTQFGKPVTLSCSQTLNHNVMYWYQQKSSQAPKLLFHYYDKDFNNEADTPDNFQSRRPNTSFCFLDIRSPGLGDTAMYLCATSRDRYSYEQYFGPGTRLTVT.

This clone was detected only a few times. The chain combines TRBV5-6 with TRBJ1-2, with 7 bases matching TRBD1. The CDR3 length is 19 residues. V dropped 0 bases and J dropped 7; count of bases not matched to a gene: 21. CDR1 is SGHDT and CDR2 is YYEEEE in the germline V gene. CDR3 sequence reads: CASSLELDVVKTGNAGYTF. The CDR3 coding sequence is TGTGCCAGCAGCTTGGAGCTTGACGTAGTTAAGACAGGGAATGCTGGCTACACCTTC.

The V and J genes are TRBV19 and TRBJ1-1; 10 nucleotides match TRBD1. Trimming took 8 bases from V and 1 from J; bases not matched to a gene: 4. Germline V lookup: CDR1 LNHDA, CDR2 SQIVND (reference sequence). CDR3 length: 14 amino acids. The CDR3 DNA reads as TGTGCCAGTGGACGGGACAGGGGGAACACTGAAGCTTTCTTT. It specifies CASGRDRGNTEAFF.

This chain connects TRBV7-6 to TRBJ1-3; no clear D. This CDR3 has 15 amino acids. V shed 0 bases and J shed 3 bases, with 9 bases lying between them. CDR1 SGHVS and CDR2 FNYEAQ come from the germline V gene. The CDR3 loop reads CASSLAPGSGNTIYF. DNA for the CDR3: TGTGCCAGCAGCTTAGCGCCTGGGAGTGGAAACACCATATATTTT.

The V gene is TRBV7-2, the J gene TRBJ1-2; 7 nucleotides match TRBD1. Germline CDR1 is SGHTA and CDR2 is FQGNSA. V lost 1 base to trimming and J lost 4 bases; unmatched junction nucleotides: 6. CDR3 length: 15 amino acids. CDR3 loop: CASSLVEGAAYGYTF. CDR3 nucleotides: TGTGCCAGCAGCTTAGTTGAGGGGGCGGCCTATGGCTACACCTTC.

A single count supports this clone. The V gene is TRBV5-4, the J gene TRBJ2-7, with a tentative D call TRBD2 (6 bases). This CDR3 has 15 residues. Germline values: CDR1 SGHNT, CDR2 YYREEE (reference sequence). Trimming pared 2 bases from V and 0 bases from J, leaving 12 bases between. Here the CDR3 reads CASSFSSAGSYEQYF. The CDR3 nucleotides read TGTGCCAGCAGCTTCAGTTCAGCGGGCTCCTACGAGCAGTACTTC.

The J gene is TRBJ2-1, the V gene TRBV7-9; D is undetermined. V shed 5 bases and J shed 5 bases, with 13 bases lying between them. Germline V gives CDR1 SEHNR, CDR2 FQNEAQ (reference sequence). This CDR3 has 14 amino acids. In nucleotides, the CDR3 is TGTGCCAGCAGCCAGGCTGGAGCCAACAATGAGCAGTTCTTC. This encodes CASSQAGANNEQFF.

This chain uses TRBV10-3 with TRBJ1-2; unclear D gene. The CDR3 is made up of 13 amino acids. V lost 0 bases, J lost 4 bases, and 6 bases lay in between. Germline-derived CDR1 and CDR2 are ENHRY and SYGVKD. The CDR3: CAISESGFYGYTF. CDR3 coding DNA: TGTGCCATCAGTGAGTCAGGGTTCTATGGCTACACCTTC.

This sequence joins TRBV13 and TRBJ2-3; D is unclear. Trimming took off 0 bases at V and 4 bases at J, with 14 bases between the two ends. CDR1 PRHDT and CDR2 FYEKMQ come from the germline V gene (reference sequence). CDR3 length: 16 amino acids. CDR3 amino acids: CASSLGAFGPSDTQYF. For the CDR3, the DNA is TGTGCCAGCAGCTTAGGAGCATTTGGCCCGTCAGATACGCAGTATTTT. The full variable domain, with the rest looked up from reference TRBV13 and TRBJ2-3, is AAGVIQSPRHLIKEKRETATLKCYPIPRHDTVYWYQQGPGQDPQFLISFYEKMQSDKGSIPDRFSAQQFSDYHSELNMSSLELGDSALYFCASSLGAFGPSDTQYFGPGTRLTVL.